The 29 T cell receptor beta chains listed next were all sequenced from one sample in a study of T cells in Graves' hyperthyroidism and ophthalmopathy. From RNA transcripts, TCR beta CDR3 regions were amplified. Carried out on the TCR CDR3, a first-round RT-PCR used the HTBI primer set. A single record per CDR3 protein comes from TCRdb applying MiXCR to the multiplex PCR reads. The sample lists hundreds of thousands of distinct CDR3 sequences; less than 45% were seen once. The sample comprised peripheral blood or thyroid tissue (not recorded which). The receptors here all came from an adult man with Graves' disease, either hyperthyroidism or ophthalmopathy (not recorded which).

As concerns this clonotype: Sequence at one end of the junction differs from germline and may be a read error. This chain uses TRBV11-2 with TRBJ1-2; maybe TRBD1 (6 bases). CDR3 length equals 16 residues. Looked up from germline, CDR1 is SGHAT and CDR2 is FQNNGV. CDR3 protein: CASSQPSRGAAQGYTF. CDR3 nucleotide sequence: TGCGCCAGCAGCCAACCCTCCCGGGGGGCAGCGCAAGGCTACACCTTC.

There are many counts of this clonotype. V and J are TRBV20-1 and TRBJ2-5; D remains ambiguous. CDR1 and CDR2 from the germline V gene are DFQATT and SNEGSKA (reference sequence). The V and J ends lost 4 bases and 1 base respectively, with 10 bases between them. The CDR3 length is 13 residues. CDR3 amino acids: CSAILDPQETQYF. The CDR3 DNA sequence: TGCAGTGCTATCCTGGACCCCCAAGAGACCCAGTACTTC.

The rearrangement uses TRBV2 and TRBJ2-2; 7 bases line up with TRBD1. Germline trimming cut 7 bases from V and 4 bases from J; bases unmatched to any gene: 6. Germline loops: CDR1 SNHLY, CDR2 FYNNEI. CDR3 length: 14 amino acids. DNA for the CDR3: TGTGCCAGCACTAGGGGGCTGAGCACCGGGGAGCTGTTTTTT. The encoded protein is CASTRGLSTGELFF.

The V gene is TRBV7-9, the J gene TRBJ1-6; no definite D call. The V end lost 4 bases, the J end lost 4 bases, and 5 bases lay between the germline ends. Germline CDR1 and CDR2: SEHNR and FQNEAQ (reference sequence). This CDR3 region has 13 residues. The CDR3 bases are TGTGCCAGCAGCTCACCATATAATTCACCCCTCCACTTT. This encodes CASSSPYNSPLHF.

A note on this clonotype: The CDR3 end shows no conserved phenylalanine or tryptophan, and so a read error is likely. The V and J genes are TRBV24-1 and TRBJ1-2; a weak D match, TRBD1 (5 bases). Germline CDR1 and CDR2: KGHDR and SFDVKD. V lost 4 bases, J lost 6 bases, and 17 bases lay in between. This CDR3 comprises 15 residues. The CDR3 reads CATSDPRPQDDGYTL. CDR3 sequence (DNA): TGTGCCACCAGTGACCCACGACCACAGGATGATGGCTACACCCTC.

This clonotype was observed a handful of times. The chain is built from TRBV19 and TRBJ2-7; D is possibly TRBD2 (5 bases). CDR1 and CDR2 (germline): LNHDA, SQIVND (reference sequence). The V end lost 9 bases, the J end lost 2 bases, and 11 bases lay between the germline ends. CDR3 size: 12 residues. The CDR3: CASSGDTYEQYF. In nucleotides, the CDR3 is TGTGCCAGCAGCGGAGACACCTACGAGCAGTACTTC. Drawing the rest from reference TRBV19 and TRBJ2-7, the complete variable domain is DGGITQSPKYLFRKEGQNVTLSCEQNLNHDAMYWYRQDPGQGLRLIYYSQIVNDFQKGDIAEGYSVSREKKESFPLTVTSAQKNPTAFYLCASSGDTYEQYFGPGTRLTVT.

J is TRBJ2-2 and V is TRBV12-3 or TRBV12-4; D remains ambiguous. The CDR3 is 14 amino acids. The V end was cut by 1 base, the J end by 7 bases, with 10 bases between. CDR3: CASSLVFPVGELFF. CDR3 DNA: TGTGCCAGCAGTTTAGTATTTCCGGTCGGGGAGCTGTTTTTT.

The table lists this clonotype with many counts. The V call is TRBV29-1, the J call TRBJ1-2; no definite D call. Germline V gene data show CDR1 as SQVTM and CDR2 as ANQGSEA. V shed 0 bases and J shed 4 bases, with 9 bases lying between them. The CDR3 length is 13 residues. In DNA form, the CDR3 reads TGCAGCGTTGAAGAGGCCGTAGGCTATGGCTACACCTTC. Its translation is CSVEEAVGYGYTF.

The chain couples TRBV7-8 to TRBJ2-7; D perhaps matches TRBD1 (7 bases). Trimming shortened V by 5 bases and J by 6 bases, and 17 bases separated the two germline ends. The CDR3 runs 14 residues. CDR1 and CDR2 (germline): SGHVS, FQNEAQ. The CDR3 DNA sequence: TGTGCCAGCAGCCAAGCCAGGGGGGCTAGCGAGCAGTACTTC. It is translated as CASSQARGASEQYF.

For this clonotype: This could be a read error, since a much larger clone is one nucleotide away. The chain combines TRBV20-1 with TRBJ1-6, with D uncertain. V shed 7 bases and J shed 0 bases, with 7 bases lying between them. Germline CDR1 and CDR2: DFQATT and SNEGSKA (reference sequence). The length of the CDR3 is 13 residues. The CDR3 region has the DNA TGCAGTGGGGTTAGCTCCTATAATTCACCCCTCCACTTT. Translated, it gives CSGVSSYNSPLHF.

The chain carries TRBV20-1 and TRBJ1-5; D gene ambiguous. V was pared by 6 bases and J by 6 bases, with 21 bases between. Germline-derived CDR1 and CDR2 are DFQATT and SNEGSKA (reference sequence). The CDR3 contains 15 residues. The CDR3 DNA reads as TGCAGTGCAATGTTTACGGGGTCGGGGAGTCAGCCCCAGCATTTT. Amino acid sequence: CSAMFTGSGSQPQHF.

The table lists this clonotype with a few counts. This chain joins TRBV10-3 and TRBJ2-5; tentative D call: TRBD1 (5 bases). The CDR3 sequence is 12 residues long. Trimming left V 0 bases short and J 8 bases short, with 7 bases between. Germline CDR1 is ENHRY and CDR2 is SYGVKD. The CDR3 DNA is TGTGCCATCAGTGAGTCTGGGGCAACCCAGTACTTC. It is translated as CAISESGATQYF.

This chain joins TRBV7-2 and TRBJ1-4; a weak D match, TRBD1 (6 bases). Germline CDR1 is SGHTA and CDR2 is FQGNSA. CDR3 length: 14 residues. V shed 1 base and J shed 9 bases, with 12 bases lying between them. The CDR3 DNA is TGTGCCAGCAGCTTAGAGGGGGGGTTTAAAAAACTGTTTTTT. Translating it yields CASSLEGGFKKLFF. The variable domain in full, with the rest retrieved from reference TRBV7-2 and TRBJ1-4, is GAGVSQSPSNKVTEKGKDVELRCDPISGHTALYWYRQSLGQGLEFLIYFQGNSAPDKSGLPSDRFSAERTGGSVSTLTIQRTQQEDSAVYLCASSLEGGFKKLFFGSGTQLSVL.

This chain joins TRBV13 and TRBJ1-1, with D perhaps TRBD1 (6 bases). The CDR3 runs to 15 residues. Germline-derived CDR1 and CDR2 are PRHDT and FYEKMQ (reference sequence). The ends were cut back, 5 bases at V and 3 bases at J, with 16 bases in the middle. The CDR3 sequence is CASSPRGRGDTEAFF. The CDR3 coding sequence is TGTGCCAGCAGCCCCAGGGGACGGGGCGACACTGAAGCTTTCTTT. The full variable domain, its missing parts supplied by reference TRBV13 and TRBJ1-1, is AAGVIQSPRHLIKEKRETATLKCYPIPRHDTVYWYQQGPGQDPQFLISFYEKMQSDKGSIPDRFSAQQFSDYHSELNMSSLELGDSALYFCASSPRGRGDTEAFFGQGTRLTVV.

This chain connects TRBV9 to TRBJ2-7; D might be TRBD2 (6 bases). The germline gives CDR1 SGDLS, CDR2 YYNGEE. This CDR3 is 15 amino acids long. Trimming pared 0 bases from V and 3 bases from J, leaving 13 bases between. CDR3 coding DNA: TGTGCCAGCAGCGTAGGGAGGCTGGGGGGCTACGAGCAGTACTTC. This codes for CASSVGRLGGYEQYF. Looking up the rest from reference TRBV9 and TRBJ2-7 gives the full variable domain: DSGVTQTPKHLITATGQRVTLRCSPRSGDLSVYWYQQSLDQGLQFLIQYYNGEERAKGNILERFSAQQFPDLHSELNLSSLELGDSALYFCASSVGRLGGYEQYFGPGTRLTVT.

This clonotype appeared once. The V gene is TRBV10-3, the J gene TRBJ1-5; a possible D gene is TRBD1 (6 bases). Between the trimmed V and J ends, which lost 5 bases and 1 base, there was a span of 12 bases. CDR3 length: 15 amino acids. In germline, CDR1 is ENHRY, CDR2 SYGVKD. CDR3 coding DNA: TGTGCCATCAGTCTACAGGGAGGGAGCAATCAGCCCCAGCATTTT. Amino acid sequence: CAISLQGGSNQPQHF.

The chain employs TRBV7-9 and TRBJ2-5, with TRBD1 as a possible D gene (6 bases). Trimming cost V 5 bases and J 5 bases, with 12 bases left between them. Germline loops: CDR1 SEHNR, CDR2 FQNEAQ (reference sequence). This CDR3 region has 13 residues. The CDR3 DNA sequence: TGTGCCAGCAGCCAGAGGGGGACGGAGACCCAGTACTTC. Protein: CASSQRGTETQYF.

On this clonotype itself: A read error may account for a junction end that differs from germline. Here the CDR3 reads CASSTVQGARYEQHF. CDR3 DNA: TGTGCCAGCAGTACGGTTCAGGGGGCTCGGTACGAGCAGCACTTC. V gene TRBV2 combines with J gene TRBJ2-7; 8 positions match TRBD1. The CDR3 consists of 15 residues. CDR1 SNHLY and CDR2 FYNNEI come from the germline V gene.

This sequence joins TRBV28 and TRBJ1-4; D is unresolved. CDR1 is MDHEN, CDR2 SYDVKM, per germline. The CDR3 runs to 15 residues. V was clipped by 8 bases and J by 0 bases, with 13 bases between them. The CDR3 DNA sequence: TGTGCCAGCGGGGTTTGGGATGCAACTAATGAAAAACTGTTTTTT. It specifies CASGVWDATNEKLFF.

Of note for this clonotype: This sequence may be a read error, since a much larger clone differs from it by one base. The V and J genes are TRBV10-3 and TRBJ1-5, with D perhaps matching TRBD1 (5 bases). Germline V gene data show CDR1 as ENHRY and CDR2 as SYGVKD. The CDR3 extends over 15 amino acids. Trimming removed 6 bases from V and 3 bases from J, with 15 bases in between. The CDR3 nucleotides read TGTGCCATCAGCTTAGAGGGGCAGGACAATCAGCCCCAGCATTTT. Translating it yields CAISLEGQDNQPQHF.

For this clonotype: With a much larger clone just one base away, this may be a read error. The chain uses TRBV6-5 and TRBJ1-1; D call uncertain. The CDR3 extends over 14 amino acids. The germline gives CDR1 MNHEY, CDR2 SVGAGI. The CDR3 region is CASSEYSLNTEAYF. The CDR3, as DNA: TGTGCCAGCAGTGAGTACAGCCTGAACACTGAAGCTTACTTT.

This clonotype was counted at least ten times. The J gene is TRBJ1-2, the V gene TRBV7-9; 7 bases map to TRBD1. This CDR3 has 13 amino acids. J gave up 6 bases and V 5 bases, and 6 bases lay outside the gene matches. CDR1 is SEHNR, CDR2 FQNEAQ, per germline (reference sequence). CDR3 coding DNA: TGTGCCAGCAGCACGACAGGGAGCCATGGCTACACCTTC. It encodes CASSTTGSHGYTF.

Remarks on this clonotype: The junction departs from germline at one end; a sequencing error may be responsible. V and J are TRBV10-3 and TRBJ1-4, with D unclear. Germline values: CDR1 ENHRY, CDR2 SYGVKD. The CDR3 is 16 amino acids. The CDR3 region is CASSRSDLPTNEKLFF. DNA of the CDR3: TGTGCCAGCAGTCGATCAGACCTTCCAACTAATGAAAAACTGTTTTTT.

The chain uses TRBV25-1 and TRBJ1-1, with 7 bases matching TRBD1. Germline CDR1 reads MGHDK; CDR2 reads SYGVNS. This CDR3 has 14 residues. The CDR3 sequence: CARDARGQVTEAFF. In DNA form, the CDR3 reads TGTGCTAGAGATGCGAGGGGGCAAGTAACTGAAGCTTTCTTT.

The genes are TRBV20-1 and TRBJ1-2; maybe TRBD1 (5 bases). Trimming pared 1 base from V and 4 bases from J, leaving 13 bases between. The CDR3 is 14 residues long. Germline values: CDR1 DFQATT, CDR2 SNEGSKA (reference sequence). DNA for the CDR3: TGCAGTGCTAGAGGGGACGGCTTATTCTATGGCTACACCTTC. Its translation: CSARGDGLFYGYTF.

This clonotype was seen more than once but under ten times. V gene TRBV7-2 combines with J gene TRBJ1-4; 8 bases are a match to TRBD1. CDR3 length: 14 residues. Losses at the gene ends were 3 bases for V and 9 bases for J; bases not matched to a gene: 6. Germline CDR1 SGHTA, CDR2 FQGNSA. CDR3 loop: CASSLVGRGQKLFF. DNA of the CDR3: TGTGCCAGCAGCTTGGTGGGCAGGGGGCAAAAACTGTTTTTT.

The chain uses TRBV2 and TRBJ1-6, with 8 nucleotides matching TRBD1. The CDR3 sequence is 16 residues long. V dropped 3 bases and J dropped 6; count of bases not matched to a gene: 7. In germline, CDR1 is SNHLY, CDR2 FYNNEI. The CDR3 coding sequence is TGTGCCAGCAGTGACCAAGGGACAGGACTTAATTCACCCCTCCACTTT. Protein: CASSDQGTGLNSPLHF. The full variable domain, with the rest looked up from reference TRBV2 and TRBJ1-6, is EPEVTQTPSHQVTQMGQEVILRCVPISNHLYFYWYRQILGQKVEFLVSFYNNEISEKSEIFDDQFSVERPDGSNFTLKIRSTKLEDSAMYFCASSDQGTGLNSPLHFGNGTRLTVT.

The chain has TRBV2 and TRBJ1-4, with D perhaps matching TRBD1 (6 bases). Germline CDR1 reads SNHLY; CDR2 reads FYNNEI. The V and J ends lost 5 bases and 5 bases respectively, with 15 bases between them. The CDR3 sequence is 15 residues long. CDR3 loop: CASSPLQQGNEKLFF. CDR3 coding DNA: TGTGCCAGCAGTCCACTCCAACAGGGAAATGAAAAACTGTTTTTT.

To note about this clonotype: A much larger clone lies one base from this, so it may be a read error. V is TRBV7-9 and J is TRBJ1-6; D uncertain. Germline assignment: CDR1 SEHNR and CDR2 FQNEAQ (reference sequence). The CDR3 covers 12 residues. CDR3 sequence reads: CASGFDNSPLHF. The CDR3 bases are TGTGCCAGCGGCTTTGATAATTCACCCCTCCACTTT.